The next 9 T cell receptor beta chains were all read from a single sample in a study of identical twins. TCRdb independently ran MiXCR on the 5' RACE reads; one entry per CDR3 protein. Among 420,000 or so distinct CDR3 sequences listed, about 18% were seen once. Sequencing input: naive T cells sorted from blood. Receptors were obtained from a man between 50 and 59 years old in good health.

This clonotype was seen at least ten times. DNA of the CDR3: TGTGCCAGCAGTCCCCCCGACAGGGGGAGCGAGACCCAGTACTTC. Translation: CASSPPDRGSETQYF. The J gene is TRBJ2-5, the V gene TRBV12-3 or TRBV12-4, with 9 bases matching TRBD1. J gave up 5 bases and V 5 bases, and 9 bases lay outside the gene matches. The CDR3 sequence is 15 residues long.

This clonotype was observed many times. DNA for the CDR3: TGTGCCTGGAGTGTTATAGGGGGCTTGCAGCCCCAGCATTTT. Amino acids: CAWSVIGGLQPQHF. V and J are TRBV30 and TRBJ1-5, with 7 bases that match TRBD1. J was trimmed by 7 bases and V by 0 bases; bases with no gene match: 6. Germline assignment: CDR1 GTSNPN and CDR2 SVGIG (reference sequence). The CDR3 sequence is 14 residues long. The full variable domain, in which reference TRBV30 and TRBJ1-5 provide the parts outside the CDR3, is SQTIHQWPATLVQPVGSPLSLECTVEGTSNPNLYWYRQAAGRGLQLLFYSVGIGQISSEVPQNLSASRPQDRQFILSSKKLLLSDSGFYLCAWSVIGGLQPQHFGDGTRLSIL.

This clonotype was seen more than once but under ten times. The chain recombines TRBV20-1 with TRBJ2-3; 13 nucleotides match TRBD2. Looked up from germline, CDR1 is DFQATT and CDR2 is SNEGSKA (reference sequence). V shed 6 bases and J 5 bases; nucleotides not matched to a gene: 8. The CDR3 consists of 15 residues. The CDR3 region has the DNA TGCAGTGCCGACGGACTAGCGGGAGTAGGAGATACGCAGTATTTT. It encodes CSADGLAGVGDTQYF.

This clonotype was detected ten times or more. V and J are TRBV9 and TRBJ1-1; no definite D call. Germline V gene lookup returns CDR1 SGDLS and CDR2 YYNGEE. V was shortened by 0 bases and J by 6 bases, with 9 bases between the two germline ends. The CDR3 is 13 residues long. The CDR3 protein is CASSVVTGAEAFF. The CDR3 DNA is TGTGCCAGCAGCGTAGTAACGGGAGCTGAAGCTTTCTTT.

In its sample, this clonotype was seen a few times. The chain links TRBV20-1 to TRBJ2-7, with 9 bases identical to TRBD1. This CDR3 is built from 15 residues. Losses at the gene ends were 3 bases for V and 0 bases for J; bases not matched to a gene: 6. CDR1 and CDR2 (germline): DFQATT, SNEGSKA (reference sequence). The DNA for the CDR3 is TGCAGTGCTAGTTACAGGGGGCCCACCTCCTACGAGCAGTACTTC. The encoded protein is CSASYRGPTSYEQYF.

This chain uses TRBV2 with TRBJ2-3, with no clear D. CDR3 length equals 10 residues. Looked up from germline, CDR1 is SNHLY and CDR2 is FYNNEI. Trimming cost V 0 bases and J 15 bases, with 7 bases left between them. The CDR3 coding sequence is TGTGCCAGCAGTGAAGCCGGATCATATTTT. Translating gives CASSEAGSYF.

The chain couples TRBV28 to TRBJ2-2; 7 nucleotides match TRBD1. CDR1 and CDR2 (germline): MDHEN, SYDVKM. The trim removed 10 bases at V and 1 base at J, leaving 3 bases unmatched. The CDR3 covers 13 residues. The CDR3 DNA is TGTGCCACTCGGGACAGGAACACCGGGGAGCTGTTTTTT. Translation: CATRDRNTGELFF.

This clonotype was seen a handful of times. V gene TRBV5-6 combines with J gene TRBJ2-3; D could derive from TRBD1 or TRBD2 (6 bases each). The germline V gene encodes CDR1 SGHDT and CDR2 YYEEEE. Trimming cost V 1 base and J 0 bases, with 9 bases left between them. The CDR3 runs to 15 residues. The CDR3 DNA is TGTGCCAGCAGCTTGTGGGGGGCGAGCACAGATACGCAGTATTTT. Protein product: CASSLWGASTDTQYF.

This clonotype was counted many times. The genes are TRBV19 and TRBJ2-5; D remains ambiguous. Trimming pared 3 bases from V and 4 bases from J, leaving 6 bases between. This CDR3 spans 12 amino acids. CDR1 and CDR2 from the germline V gene are LNHDA and SQIVND (reference sequence). CDR3 sequence (DNA): TGTGCCAGTAGTATCGGCGGAGAGACCCAGTACTTC. It yields the protein CASSIGGETQYF.